One sample yielded the 28 T cell receptor beta chains listed below, sequenced in a study of graft-versus-host responses after intestinal transplantation. The table came from immunoSEQ multiplex PCR; TCRdb's copy has only in-frame clones and leaves some out. The table includes roughly 80,000 clones, over 80% detected once. Sequencing was performed on PBMCs, taken 98 days after intestinal transplantation. These receptors all come from a human patient who received an intestinal transplant, so some T cells may come from the graft donor.

The chain is built from TRBV2 and TRBJ2-2, with TRBD2 as a possible D gene (5 bases). Trimming stripped 7 bases from V and 4 bases from J, with 10 bases between. The CDR3 has 13 residues. Germline CDR1 reads SNHLY; CDR2 reads FYNNEI. The chain's CDR3 is CASTEAGTGELFF. The CDR3 coding sequence is TGTGCCAGCACGGAGGCCGGCACCGGGGAGCTGTTTTTT.

This chain links TRBV2 with TRBJ1-2; possibly TRBD1 for D (6 bases). This CDR3 comprises 12 residues. From germline, CDR1 is SNHLY and CDR2 FYNNEI. The V gene lost 7 bases and the J gene lost 8 bases, with 14 bases spanning the gap. CDR3 sequence reads: CASTSGGKGYTF. CDR3 DNA sequence: TGTGCCAGCACCTCGGGGGGCAAGGGCTACACCTTC.

This chain links TRBV18 with TRBJ1-1; 7 bases align to TRBD1. Unmatched junction bases numbered 4, after V lost 4 bases and J lost 2 bases. Germline loops: CDR1 KGHSH, CDR2 LQKENI. The CDR3 runs to 14 residues. The CDR3 bases are TGTGCCAGCTCACAGAGACAGGGTAACACTGAAGCTTTCTTT. Amino acid sequence: CASSQRQGNTEAFF.

This clone has a single count. In nucleotides, the CDR3 is TGTGCCAGCAGTTTGGGACAGTCGAATCAGCCCCAGCATTTT. Its translation is CASSLGQSNQPQHF. The gene calls are TRBV28 and TRBJ1-5; 7 bases are shared with TRBD1. Germline loops: CDR1 MDHEN, CDR2 SYDVKM. The CDR3 is 14 residues long. After removal of 3 bases from V and 4 bases from J, the junction contained 3 bases not matched to a gene.

The J gene is TRBJ2-7, the V gene TRBV6-1; no reliable D call. V was clipped by 6 bases and J by 2 bases, with 17 bases between them. Germline CDR1 is MNHNS and CDR2 is SASEGT. The CDR3 is 15 residues long. CDR3 protein: CASSPEGRFPYEQYF. The CDR3 nucleotides are TGTGCCAGCAGCCCTGAAGGCCGATTCCCCTACGAGCAGTACTTC.

The J gene is TRBJ1-1, the V gene TRBV4-1; the D is unclear. In germline, CDR1 is MGHRA, CDR2 YSYEKL. V was clipped by 1 base and J by 8 bases, with 8 bases between them. There are 12 residues in the CDR3. CDR3 protein: CASSQVATEAFF. CDR3 in DNA: TGCGCCAGCAGCCAAGTCGCCACAGAAGCTTTCTTT.

This chain connects TRBV6-4 to TRBJ1-6; D is perhaps TRBD1 (5 bases). The CDR3 is made up of 16 amino acids. Germline V CDR1 and CDR2: MRHNA, SNTAGT. With 3 bases removed from V and 1 base from J, the gap between germline ends came to 10 bases. CDR3: CASSEWRGSYNSPLHF. The DNA of the CDR3 is TGTGCCAGCAGTGAATGGAGGGGTTCCTATAATTCACCCCTCCACTTT.

The chain links TRBV28 to TRBJ1-2; D is undetermined. Germline CDR1 reads MDHEN; CDR2 reads SYDVKM. The CDR3 extends over 12 amino acids. V was pared by 6 bases and J by 4 bases, with 9 bases between. This CDR3 reads CASSSMSYGYTF. The CDR3 DNA reads TGTGCCAGCAGCAGCATGAGCTATGGCTACACCTTC.

This clone turned up a few times. The chain employs TRBV5-6 and TRBJ2-7; TRBD1 agrees at 8 bases. The trim removed 0 bases at V and 6 bases at J, leaving 5 bases unmatched. The germline V gene has CDR1 SGHDT and CDR2 YYEEEE. This CDR3 region has 14 residues. CDR3 nucleotides: TGTGCCAGCAGCTTGGGGACAGGGATTTCCGAGCAGTACTTC. This translates into CASSLGTGISEQYF.

The V and J genes are TRBV6-1 and TRBJ1-2; 7 bases line up with TRBD1. CDR1 is MNHNS, CDR2 SASEGT, per germline. This CDR3 spans 13 amino acids. J lost 6 bases, V lost 1 base, and 2 bases had no gene match. The CDR3 region is CASSEDRGDGYTF. In nucleotides, the CDR3 is TGTGCCAGCAGTGAAGACAGGGGAGATGGCTACACCTTC.

The chain employs TRBV12-5 and TRBJ1-2; maybe TRBD1 (6 bases). Trimming took 2 bases from V and 10 from J, leaving 14 bases between them. The CDR3 spans 13 residues. Per the germline V gene, CDR1 is LGHNT and CDR2 is FRNRAP. The CDR3 region has the DNA TGTGCTAGTGGTTTGACGTATACAGGGCTCTACACCTTC. This gives the protein CASGLTYTGLYTF.

The chain is built from TRBV6-4 and TRBJ2-6; perhaps TRBD1 as D (6 bases). V gave up 3 bases and J gave up 0 bases, with 12 bases separating them. The CDR3 runs to 17 residues. Germline lookup yields CDR1 MRHNA and CDR2 SNTAGT. The CDR3 loop reads CASSEMGHSSGANVLTF. CDR3 nucleotide sequence: TGTGCCAGCAGTGAAATGGGACACAGCTCTGGGGCCAACGTCCTGACTTTC.

V usage is TRBV7-8 and J usage is TRBJ1-2, with D hard to call. The CDR3 totals 12 residues. The germline CDR1 and CDR2 sequences are SGHVS and FQNEAQ. V was clipped by 2 bases and J by 7 bases, with 8 bases between them. The CDR3 DNA reads as TGTGCCAGCAGCTTAAATAGCGGTGGCTACACCTTC. Residues: CASSLNSGGYTF.

A remark on this clone: A junction end diverges from the germline sequence, so it may reflect a read error. This chain connects TRBV7-9 to TRBJ2-7; TRBD2 might be the D (6 bases). CDR1 is SEHNR and CDR2 is FQNEAQ in the germline V gene (reference sequence). The CDR3 covers 12 residues. CDR3 sequence reads: CASSLGGVEEYF. CDR3 sequence (DNA): TGTGCCAGCAGCTTGGGAGGTGTCGAGGAGTACTTC.

The chain employs TRBV6-4 and TRBJ2-7, with D perhaps matching TRBD1 (6 bases). The ends were cut back, 5 bases at V and 3 bases at J, with 11 bases in the middle. This CDR3 is 13 amino acids long. The germline gives CDR1 MRHNA, CDR2 SNTAGT. In nucleotides, the CDR3 is TGTGCCAGCAGTCCAGGGGCTGACTACGAGCAGTACTTC. Translated: CASSPGADYEQYF.

The CDR3 sequence: CASSGGTGAGETQYF. CDR3 nucleotides: TGTGCCAGCAGCGGTGGGACAGGGGCAGGGGAGACCCAGTACTTC. The gene calls are TRBV7-6 and TRBJ2-5, with 10 bases identical to TRBD1. CDR1 and CDR2 from the germline V gene are SGHVS and FNYEAQ. The length of the CDR3 is 15 residues. With V trimmed by 5 bases and J by 5 bases, 8 bases remained unmatched. Full variable domain (missing parts from reference TRBV7-6 and TRBJ2-5): GAGVSQSPRYKVTKRGQDVALRCDPISGHVSLYWYRQALGQGPEFLTYFNYEAQQDKSGLPNDRFSAERPEGSISTLTIQRTEQRDSAMYRCASSGGTGAGETQYFGPGTRLLVL.

The CDR3 reads CSARVGTEAFF. The CDR3 DNA reads TGCAGTGCTAGGGTGGGCACTGAAGCTTTCTTT. V is TRBV20-1 and J is TRBJ1-1; D unresolved. Trimming took 3 bases from V and 4 from J, leaving 6 bases between them. The CDR3 loop spans 11 amino acids. Germline V gene lookup returns CDR1 DFQATT and CDR2 SNEGSKA (reference sequence).

The V gene is TRBV29-1, the J gene TRBJ2-7, with D perhaps matching TRBD2 (7 bases). Germline CDR1 reads SQVTM; CDR2 reads ANQGSEA. This CDR3 is 12 amino acids long. V lost 8 bases to trimming and J lost 6 bases, with 17 bases between them. The CDR3 sequence is CSTIGGAREQYF. The CDR3 DNA is TGCAGCACCATAGGGGGGGCGCGCGAGCAGTACTTC.

The J gene is TRBJ2-5, the V gene TRBV7-9; D is perhaps TRBD1 (6 bases). CDR1 is SEHNR and CDR2 is FQNEAQ in the germline V gene (reference sequence). V lost 0 bases to trimming and J lost 11 bases, with 16 bases between them. The CDR3 has 14 residues. The CDR3 DNA is TGTGCCAGCAGCTTAGCGGGGGCCAGCAAGGGGCAGTACTTC. This gives the protein CASSLAGASKGQYF. The whole variable domain, filled in from reference TRBV7-9 and TRBJ2-5, reads DTGVSQNPRHKITKRGQNVTFRCDPISEHNRLYWYRQTLGQGPEFLTYFQNEAQLEKSRLLSDRFSAERPKGSFSTLEIQRTEQGDSAMYLCASSLAGASKGQYFGPGTRLLVL.

The genes are TRBV6-1 and TRBJ1-1; perhaps TRBD1 as D (5 bases). Trimming cost V 6 bases and J 4 bases, with 9 bases left between them. The CDR3 is made up of 12 amino acids. Germline V gene sequence: CDR1 MNHNS, CDR2 SASEGT. CDR3 sequence (DNA): TGTGCCAGCAGGTACGGGGGCACTGAAGCTTTCTTT. This encodes CASRYGGTEAFF.

This clone came up once. The genes are TRBV27 and TRBJ2-1; TRBD2 matches 8 bases. This CDR3 has 15 residues. V lost 6 bases to trimming and J lost 7 bases; unmatched junction nucleotides: 11. Looked up from germline, CDR1 is MNHEY and CDR2 is SMNVEV (reference sequence). The CDR3 protein is CASRPSGLQGNEQFF. DNA for the CDR3: TGTGCCAGCAGACCTAGCGGGCTACAAGGGAATGAGCAGTTCTTC.

The rearrangement joins TRBV27 to TRBJ2-7, with TRBD2 identical over 14 bases. With 5 bases clipped from V and 3 bases from J, the junction kept 6 bases outside the gene matches. The CDR3 is 16 amino acids. CDR1 is MNHEY, CDR2 SMNVEV, per germline (reference sequence). CDR3 nucleotides: TGTGCCAGCAGTATCGGGACTAGCGGGAGCTTCTACGAGCAGTACTTC. The encoded protein is CASSIGTSGSFYEQYF.

J is TRBJ2-3 and V is TRBV28; D remains ambiguous. Germline CDR1 is MDHEN and CDR2 is SYDVKM. The CDR3 sequence is 14 residues long. With 1 base removed from V and 0 bases from J, the gap between germline ends came to 5 bases. The CDR3 DNA follows: TGTGCCAGCAGTTTATCGGACAGCACAGATACGCAGTATTTT. The encoded protein is CASSLSDSTDTQYF.

The chain employs TRBV16 and TRBJ2-7; tentative D call: TRBD2 (6 bases). With 1 base removed from V and 5 bases from J, the gap between germline ends came to 21 bases. CDR1 and CDR2 (germline): KGHSY, FQNENV. There are 17 residues in the CDR3. The CDR3 is CASSQWVWGVFPDEQYF. The CDR3 nucleotides read TGTGCCAGCAGCCAATGGGTCTGGGGGGTTTTCCCAGACGAGCAGTACTTC.

The chain joins TRBV4-2 to TRBJ2-3; D not certain. Germline V lookup: CDR1 LGHNA, CDR2 YNFKEQ. The CDR3 length is 14 residues. The V and J ends lost 0 bases and 5 bases respectively, with 9 bases between them. The CDR3 DNA sequence: TGTGCCAGCAGCCAAGATGTTCTGGGAGATACGCAGTATTTT. Encoded protein: CASSQDVLGDTQYF.

The V and J genes are TRBV7-3 and TRBJ2-3, with 8 bases lining up with TRBD1. CDR3 length equals 16 residues. Germline-derived CDR1 and CDR2 are SGHTA and FQGTGA. Trimming removed 1 base from V and 0 bases from J; junction bases left unmatched: 3. CDR3 DNA sequence: TGTGCCAGCAGCTTAAGGACAGGGCTTAGCACAGATACGCAGTATTTT. It codes for CASSLRTGLSTDTQYF.

CDR3 nucleotides: TGTGCCAGCAGTTACGACGGTTCCTATGGCTACACCTTC. Translating it yields CASSYDGSYGYTF. The chain is built from TRBV6-5 and TRBJ1-2; D uncertain. Germline-derived CDR1 and CDR2 are MNHEY and SVGAGI. The CDR3 consists of 13 residues. The V and J ends lost 2 bases and 4 bases respectively, with 8 bases between them.

The chain couples TRBV28 to TRBJ1-5; the D is unclear. The CDR3 has 13 residues. Trimming removed 3 bases from V and 6 bases from J, with 9 bases in between. Germline-derived CDR1 and CDR2 are MDHEN and SYDVKM. CDR3 sequence (DNA): TGTGCCAGCAGTTTTATGGGCAGTCAGCCCCAGCATTTT. Protein product: CASSFMGSQPQHF.